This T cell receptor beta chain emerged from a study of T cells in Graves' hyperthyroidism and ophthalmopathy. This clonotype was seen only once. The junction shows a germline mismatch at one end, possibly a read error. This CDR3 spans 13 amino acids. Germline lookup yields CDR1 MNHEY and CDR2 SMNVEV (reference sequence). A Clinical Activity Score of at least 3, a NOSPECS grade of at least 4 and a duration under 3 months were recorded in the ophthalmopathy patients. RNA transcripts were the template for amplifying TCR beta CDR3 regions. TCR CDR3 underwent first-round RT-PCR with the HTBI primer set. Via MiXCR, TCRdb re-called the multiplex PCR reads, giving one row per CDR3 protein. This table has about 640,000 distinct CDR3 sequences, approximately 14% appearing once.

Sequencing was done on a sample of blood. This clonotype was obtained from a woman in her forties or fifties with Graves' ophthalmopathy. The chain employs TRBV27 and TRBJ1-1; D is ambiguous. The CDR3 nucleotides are TGTGCCAGCAGTTTAGGTAAGAACACTGGAGCTTTCTTT. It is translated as CASSLGKNTGAFF.